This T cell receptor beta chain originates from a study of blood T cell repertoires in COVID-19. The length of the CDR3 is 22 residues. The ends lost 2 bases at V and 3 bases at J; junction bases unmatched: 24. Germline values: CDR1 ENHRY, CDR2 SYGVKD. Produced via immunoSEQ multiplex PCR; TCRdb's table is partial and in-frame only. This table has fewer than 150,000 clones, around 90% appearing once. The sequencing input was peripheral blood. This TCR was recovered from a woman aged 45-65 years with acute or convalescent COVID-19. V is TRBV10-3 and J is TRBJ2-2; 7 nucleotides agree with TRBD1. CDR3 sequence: CAISETGTVSQPLPADTGELFF. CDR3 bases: TGTGCCATCAGTGAGACCGGGACAGTCAGCCAGCCTCTTCCCGCGGACACCGGGGAGCTGTTTTTT.